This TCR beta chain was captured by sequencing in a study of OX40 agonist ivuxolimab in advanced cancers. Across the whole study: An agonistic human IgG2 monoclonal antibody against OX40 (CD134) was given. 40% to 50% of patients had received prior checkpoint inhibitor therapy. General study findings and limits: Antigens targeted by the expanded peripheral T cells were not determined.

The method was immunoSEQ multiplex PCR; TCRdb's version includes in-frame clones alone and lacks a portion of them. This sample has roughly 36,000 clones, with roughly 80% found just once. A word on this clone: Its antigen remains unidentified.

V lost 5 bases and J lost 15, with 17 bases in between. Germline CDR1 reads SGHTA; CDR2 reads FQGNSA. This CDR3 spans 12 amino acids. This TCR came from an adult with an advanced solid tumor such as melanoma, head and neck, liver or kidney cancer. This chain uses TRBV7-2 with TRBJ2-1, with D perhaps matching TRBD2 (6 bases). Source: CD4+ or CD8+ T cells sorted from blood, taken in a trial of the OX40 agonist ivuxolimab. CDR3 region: CASSPGLPSGFF. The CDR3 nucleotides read TGTGCCAGCAGCCCGGGACTCCCCTCGGGGTTCTTC.